Listed below are T cell receptor beta chains from one sample, sequenced in a study of CD8 T cells in ankylosing spondylitis. TCRdb analysed the 5' RACE reads with MiXCR anew, one entry per CDR3 protein. The data contain about 220,000 distinct CDR3 sequences, about 10% of them seen just once; the ten biggest clones take up roughly a fifth. Sequenced material: blood, either unsorted or a sorted T cell fraction (not recorded which). The origin of the receptors is a male donor with ankylosing spondylitis or in good health (not recorded which). CDR3s include the opening cysteine and the closing phenylalanine or tryptophan. D genes are given only for firm matches. The size field is filled for only some rows; it gives once, few, many or a size class.

j_call: TRBJ1-5
v_call: TRBV2
clone_size: many
d_call: -
cdr3_aa: CASRVDNSNQPQHF
cdr3_nt: TGTGCCAGCAGGGTTGACAATAGCAATCAGCCCCAGCATTTT

j_call: TRBJ1-1
v_call: TRBV6-5
clone_size: many
d_call: TRBD1
cdr3_aa: CASSYETGGTEAFF
cdr3_nt: TGTGCCAGCAGTTACGAAACAGGGGGCACTGAAGCTTTCTTT

j_call: TRBJ2-1
v_call: TRBV7-9
clone_size: many
d_call: -
cdr3_aa: CASSSPVGVAYNEQFF
cdr3_nt: TGTGCCAGCAGCTCCCCCGTGGGGGTCGCCTACAATGAGCAGTTCTTC

j_call: TRBJ2-7
v_call: TRBV6-5
clone_size: many
d_call: -
cdr3_aa: CASSYSVGRGYEQYF
cdr3_nt: TGTGCCAGCAGTTACTCGGTCGGCAGGGGTTACGAGCAGTACTTC

j_call: TRBJ2-2
v_call: TRBV5-1
clone_size: few
d_call: TRBD2
cdr3_aa: CASSLRLAGGPNTGELFF
cdr3_nt: TGCGCCAGCAGCTTGCGGCTAGCGGGGGGGCCGAACACCGGGGAGCTGTTTTTT

j_call: TRBJ2-2
v_call: TRBV3-1
clone_size: many
d_call: TRBD1
cdr3_aa: CASSQQQGATGELFF
cdr3_nt: TGTGCCAGCAGCCAACAACAGGGGGCGACCGGGGAGCTGTTTTTT

j_call: TRBJ2-2
v_call: TRBV5-1
clone_size: many
d_call: -
cdr3_aa: CASSLETALTGELFF
cdr3_nt: TGCGCCAGCAGCTTGGAGACAGCCCTCACCGGGGAGCTGTTTTTT

j_call: TRBJ2-1
v_call: TRBV3-1
clone_size: many
d_call: -
cdr3_aa: CASSPQVGYNEQFF
cdr3_nt: TGTGCCAGCAGCCCCCAAGTGGGATACAATGAGCAGTTCTTC

j_call: TRBJ2-1
v_call: TRBV20-1
clone_size: -
d_call: TRBD2
cdr3_aa: CSAPRGGGSYNEQFF
cdr3_nt: TGCAGTGCTCCCCGGGGGGGGGGCTCCTACAATGAGCAGTTCTTC

j_call: TRBJ1-5
v_call: TRBV7-2
clone_size: few
d_call: -
cdr3_aa: CASSRDTINQPQHF
cdr3_nt: TGTGCCAGCAGCCGAGACACTATTAATCAGCCCCAGCATTTT

j_call: TRBJ2-3
v_call: TRBV20-1
clone_size: few
d_call: TRBD2
cdr3_aa: CSARDAPGLAGRDTQYF
cdr3_nt: TGCAGTGCTAGAGATGCACCGGGACTAGCGGGACGGGATACGCAGTATTTT

j_call: TRBJ1-1
v_call: TRBV5-1
clone_size: many
d_call: -
cdr3_aa: CASSLAGRVAEAFF
cdr3_nt: TGCGCCAGCAGCTTGGCCGGGAGGGTCGCTGAAGCTTTCTTT

j_call: TRBJ1-2
v_call: TRBV7-3
clone_size: many
d_call: -
cdr3_aa: CASSGDNYYGYTF
cdr3_nt: TGTGCCAGCAGCGGCGATAATTACTATGGCTACACCTTC

j_call: TRBJ1-5
v_call: TRBV5-1
clone_size: many
d_call: -
cdr3_aa: CASSLDVNQPQHF
cdr3_nt: TGCGCCAGCAGCTTGGATGTGAATCAGCCCCAGCATTTT

j_call: TRBJ2-2
v_call: TRBV5-6
clone_size: few
d_call: -
cdr3_aa: CASSLWGTVNTGELFF
cdr3_nt: TGTGCCAGCAGCTTATGGGGGACGGTGAACACCGGGGAGCTGTTTTTT

j_call: TRBJ1-1
v_call: TRBV29-1
clone_size: many
d_call: TRBD1
cdr3_aa: CSVSGQPMNTEAFF
cdr3_nt: TGCAGCGTGTCGGGACAGCCGATGAACACTGAAGCTTTCTTT

j_call: TRBJ2-6
v_call: TRBV21-1
clone_size: -
d_call: -
cdr3_aa: CASSKGIRGLPSGANVLTF
cdr3_nt: TGTGCCAGCAGCAAAGGGATCAGGGGCCTCCCCTCTGGGGCCAACGTCCTGACTTTC

j_call: TRBJ2-3
v_call: TRBV9
clone_size: many
d_call: TRBD2
cdr3_aa: CASSVRLAGGLGTDTQYF
cdr3_nt: TGTGCCAGCAGCGTAAGGCTAGCGGGGGGGCTAGGCACAGATACGCAGTATTTT

j_call: TRBJ2-3
v_call: TRBV7-3
clone_size: many
d_call: -
cdr3_aa: CASSSQPGGTDTQYF
cdr3_nt: TGTGCCAGCAGCTCCCAGCCGGGGGGCACAGATACGCAGTATTTT

j_call: TRBJ1-5
v_call: TRBV15
clone_size: -
d_call: TRBD1
cdr3_aa: CATSRQDRANQPQHF
cdr3_nt: TGTGCCACCAGCAGACAGGACAGGGCCAATCAGCCCCAGCATTTT

j_call: TRBJ2-5
v_call: TRBV9
clone_size: few
d_call: TRBD2
cdr3_aa: CASSDGTSGGLQETQYF
cdr3_nt: TGTGCCAGCAGCGACGGGACTAGCGGGGGGCTCCAAGAGACCCAGTACTTC

j_call: TRBJ2-5
v_call: TRBV7-2
clone_size: many
d_call: -
cdr3_aa: CASSLAAAVQETQYF
cdr3_nt: TGTGCCAGCAGCTTAGCGGCTGCAGTCCAAGAGACCCAGTACTTC